The rows below give T cell receptor beta chains drawn from one sample of a study of blood T cell repertoires in COVID-19. The repertoire was sequenced with immunoSEQ multiplex PCR; TCRdb's copy has only in-frame clones and lacks some. The sample has 210,000 or so clones; about 83% are singletons. The source material was peripheral blood. The receptors derive from a man in his forties or fifties with active or convalescent COVID-19. The CDR3 runs from the conserved cysteine through the conserved F or W. D genes are given only for firm matches. Not every row has a clone size; where given, it reads once, few, many or a size class.

V	J	D	size	DNA	CDR3
TRBV19	TRBJ2-3	TRBD2	-	TGTGCCAGTAGTATAAAAGTGAGAGGACTAGCGGGTATCACAGATACGCAGTATTTT	CASSIKVRGLAGITDTQYF
TRBV6-1	TRBJ2-1	-	-	TGTGCCAGCAGTGAAGCGGGGGGCTCCTACAATGAGCAGTTCTTC	CASSEAGGSYNEQFF
TRBV19	TRBJ2-7	-	few	TGTGCCAGTGCCGTCAGACTCTCCTACGAGCAGTACTTC	CASAVRLSYEQYF
TRBV18	TRBJ1-2	-	-	TGTGCCAGCTCACCACAGCCGTATGGCTACACCTTC	CASSPQPYGYTF
TRBV2	TRBJ2-3	-	-	TGTGCCAGCAGTGGAGGTCCGGAGAGGGGCACAGATACGCAGTATTTT	CASSGGPERGTDTQYF
TRBV27	TRBJ2-7	TRBD1	-	TGTGCCAGCGGCCGAACAGGGGGGCCCTCAACCACCTACGAGCAGTACTTC	CASGRTGGPSTTYEQYF
TRBV10-3	TRBJ2-1	TRBD2	-	TGTGCCATCAGTGAGCCTAGCGGGGGCACGTTCTTC	CAISEPSGGTFF
TRBV28	TRBJ1-2	-	few	TGTGCCAGCAGTTTAGGGGGGAACAAGAACTATGGCTACACCTTC	CASSLGGNKNYGYTF
TRBV10-1	TRBJ2-7	TRBD2	-	TGCGCCAGCAGTGACCCCCGTGGACTAGCGAACGAGCAGTACTTC	CASSDPRGLANEQYF
TRBV19	TRBJ1-1	TRBD1	-	TGTGCCAGTAGTGAGACAGGGTGGGCTGAAGCTTTCTTT	CASSETGWAEAFF
TRBV5-6	TRBJ1-2	TRBD1	-	TGTGCCAGCAGCTTTTACAGACAGGGGTATGGCTACACCTTC	CASSFYRQGYGYTF
TRBV18	TRBJ2-1	TRBD1	-	TGTGCCAGCTCACCCGACAGGGTTTGGACCTACAATGAGCAGTTCTTC	CASSPDRVWTYNEQFF
TRBV6-1	TRBJ2-7	-	-	TGTGCCAGCAGTGAACCGGGAAGAATTGACGCCTACGAGCAGTACTTC	CASSEPGRIDAYEQYF
TRBV18	TRBJ1-3	TRBD1	-	TGTGCCAGCTCACGTACACCCGGGACAGGGACTCACTCTGGAAACACCATATATTTT	CASSRTPGTGTHSGNTIYF
TRBV9	TRBJ2-3	-	-	TGTGCCAGCAGCCCCCATGGGGCGGTGAGCACAGATACGCAGTATTTT	CASSPHGAVSTDTQYF
TRBV11-2	TRBJ1-6	TRBD1	-	TGTGCCAGCAGCTTCCCCCCGGGACAGGCTTTCTATAATTCACCCCTCCACTTT	CASSFPPGQAFYNSPLHF
TRBV2	TRBJ2-1	-	once	TGTGCCAGCGACTTCGCTACTAGCCGCCGGAGCTCCTACAATGAGCAGTTCTTC	CASDFATSRRSSYNEQFF
TRBV3-1/TRBV3-2	TRBJ1-1	TRBD1	-	TGTGCCAGCAGCCAAGATTGGACAGGGCTCGGTGAAGCTTTCTTT	CASSQDWTGLGEAFF
TRBV28	TRBJ1-5	TRBD1	-	TGTGCCAGCAGGCCGACAGGGCCCAATCAGCCCCAGCATTTT	CASRPTGPNQPQHF
TRBV6-5	TRBJ1-5	-	-	TGTGCCAGCAGCTTTACTTATAGCAATCAGCCCCAGCATTTT	CASSFTYSNQPQHF
TRBV27	TRBJ1-6	-	-	TGTGCCAGCAGTTTAGGGTCGGGTAATTCACCCCTCCACTTT	CASSLGSGNSPLHF
TRBV5-4	TRBJ1-4	-	-	TGTGCCAGCAGCTTTAACCCTGAGAATGAAAAACTGTTTTTT	CASSFNPENEKLFF
TRBV6-4	TRBJ2-3	-	-	TGTGCCAGCAGTGCCCTGGGAGGGGGAACAGATACGCAGTATTTT	CASSALGGGTDTQYF